This TCR beta chain was retrieved from a study of T cells after posttransplantation cyclophosphamide. Study-level findings and limits: Donor CD8+ memory clones often dominated recipient blood repertoires at later times. Skin or GI-infiltrating T cells shared few TRB sequences with blood.

Assay: immunoSEQ multiplex PCR; the TCRdb copy retains only in-frame clones and omits some. The sample is made up of about 12,000 clones, none counted only once. J was trimmed by 2 bases and V by 0 bases; bases with no gene match: 2. There are 16 residues in the CDR3. Germline CDR1 reads SGHVS; CDR2 reads FQNEAQ. On the day of bone marrow donation, the related graft donor provided peripheral blood. This clone has ten or more counts. The antigen is undetermined. The chain is built from TRBV7-8 and TRBJ2-7; 12 bases align to TRBD2. The TCR sequence derives from a woman aged 40 to 50 in good health, CMV-negative, and a related stem cell transplant donor. The specimen sequenced was PBMCs. The CDR3 reads CASSLAPSGRAYEQYF. CDR3 bases: TGTGCCAGCAGCTTAGCCCCTAGCGGGAGGGCCTACGAGCAGTACTTC.